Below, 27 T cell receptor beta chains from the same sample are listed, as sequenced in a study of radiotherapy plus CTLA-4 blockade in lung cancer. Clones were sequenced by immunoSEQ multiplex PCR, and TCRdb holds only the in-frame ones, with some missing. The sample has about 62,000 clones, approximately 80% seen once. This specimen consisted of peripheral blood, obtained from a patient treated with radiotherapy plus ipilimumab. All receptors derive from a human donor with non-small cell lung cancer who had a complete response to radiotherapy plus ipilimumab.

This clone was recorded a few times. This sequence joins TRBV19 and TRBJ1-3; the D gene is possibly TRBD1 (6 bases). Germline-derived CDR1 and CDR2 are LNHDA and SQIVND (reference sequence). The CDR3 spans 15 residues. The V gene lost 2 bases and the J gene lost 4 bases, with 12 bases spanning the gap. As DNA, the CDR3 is TGTGCCAGTAGTATACGGGGGCTTAGGGGAAACACCATATATTTT. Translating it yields CASSIRGLRGNTIYF.

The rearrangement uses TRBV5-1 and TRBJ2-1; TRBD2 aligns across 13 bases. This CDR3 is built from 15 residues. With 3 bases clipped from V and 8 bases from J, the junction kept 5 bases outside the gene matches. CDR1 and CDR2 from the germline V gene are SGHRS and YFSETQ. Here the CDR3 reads CASSSTSGRADEQFF. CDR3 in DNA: TGCGCCAGCAGCTCAACTAGCGGGAGGGCCGATGAGCAGTTCTTC. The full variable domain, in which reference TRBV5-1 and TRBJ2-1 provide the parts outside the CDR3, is KAGVTQTPRYLIKTRGQQVTLSCSPISGHRSVSWYQQTPGQGLQFLFEYFSETQRNKGNFPGRFSGRQFSNSRSEMNVSTLELGDSALYLCASSSTSGRADEQFFGPGTRLTVL.

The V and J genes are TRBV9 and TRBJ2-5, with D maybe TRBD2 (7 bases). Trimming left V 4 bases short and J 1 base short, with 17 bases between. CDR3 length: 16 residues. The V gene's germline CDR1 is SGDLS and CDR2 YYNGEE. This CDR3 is CASSITTGGTQETQYF. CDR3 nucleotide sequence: TGTGCCAGCAGCATCACAACGGGGGGCACCCAAGAGACCCAGTACTTC. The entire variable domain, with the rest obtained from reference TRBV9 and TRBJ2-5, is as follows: DSGVTQTPKHLITATGQRVTLRCSPRSGDLSVYWYQQSLDQGLQFLIQYYNGEERAKGNILERFSAQQFPDLHSELNLSSLELGDSALYFCASSITTGGTQETQYFGPGTRLLVL.

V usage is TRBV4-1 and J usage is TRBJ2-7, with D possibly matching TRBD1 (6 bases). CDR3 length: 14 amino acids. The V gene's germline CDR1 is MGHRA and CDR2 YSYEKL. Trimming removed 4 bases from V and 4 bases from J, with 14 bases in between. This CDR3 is CASSLSETGYEQYF. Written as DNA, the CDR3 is TGCGCCAGCAGCCTCTCGGAGACAGGATACGAGCAGTACTTC.

The CDR3, as DNA: TGCAGTGCTAGGCCACCCCGAGGCTACACCTTC. Protein product: CSARPPRGYTF. V gene TRBV20-1 combines with J gene TRBJ1-2; unclear D gene. Germline V gives CDR1 DFQATT, CDR2 SNEGSKA (reference sequence). The V end was cut by 3 bases, the J end by 8 bases, with 10 bases between. The CDR3 is 11 amino acids.

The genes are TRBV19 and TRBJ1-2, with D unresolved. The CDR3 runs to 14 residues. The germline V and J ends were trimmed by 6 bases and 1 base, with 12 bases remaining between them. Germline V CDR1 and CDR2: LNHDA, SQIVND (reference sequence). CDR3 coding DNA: TGTGCCAGTAGAGTCGGGCAGAGTAACTATGGCTACACCTTC. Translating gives CASRVGQSNYGYTF.

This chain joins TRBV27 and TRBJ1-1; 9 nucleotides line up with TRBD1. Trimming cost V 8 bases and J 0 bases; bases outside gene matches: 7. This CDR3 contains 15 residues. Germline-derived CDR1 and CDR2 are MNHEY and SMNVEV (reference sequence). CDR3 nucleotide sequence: TGTGCCAGCGCTAGATGGGACAGGGTGAACACTGAAGCTTTCTTT. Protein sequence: CASARWDRVNTEAFF.

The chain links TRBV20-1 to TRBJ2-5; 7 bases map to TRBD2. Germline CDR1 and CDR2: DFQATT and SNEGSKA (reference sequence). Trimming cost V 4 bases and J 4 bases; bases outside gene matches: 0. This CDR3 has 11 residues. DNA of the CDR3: TGCAGTGCTATAGCGGGAGAGACCCAGTACTTC. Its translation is CSAIAGETQYF.

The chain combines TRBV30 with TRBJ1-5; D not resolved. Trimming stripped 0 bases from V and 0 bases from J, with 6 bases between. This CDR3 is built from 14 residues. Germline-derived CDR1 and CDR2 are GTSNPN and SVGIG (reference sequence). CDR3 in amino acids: CAWSVGISNQPQHF. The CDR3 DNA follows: TGTGCCTGGAGTGTGGGGATTAGCAATCAGCCCCAGCATTTT. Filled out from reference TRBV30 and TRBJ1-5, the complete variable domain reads SQTIHQWPATLVQPVGSPLSLECTVEGTSNPNLYWYRQAAGRGLQLLFYSVGIGQISSEVPQNLSASRPQDRQFILSSKKLLLSDSGFYLCAWSVGISNQPQHFGDGTRLSIL.

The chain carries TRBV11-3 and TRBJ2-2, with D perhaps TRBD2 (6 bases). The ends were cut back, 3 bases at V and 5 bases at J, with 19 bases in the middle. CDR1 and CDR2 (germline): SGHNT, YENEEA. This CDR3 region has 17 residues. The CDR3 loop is CASSFNRDSDLTGELFF. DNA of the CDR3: TGTGCCAGCAGCTTTAACCGGGACTCTGATTTGACCGGGGAGCTGTTTTTT.

CDR3 region: CASSSHRVQYF. DNA for the CDR3: TGTGCCAGCAGCTCGCACAGGGTGCAGTATTTT. This chain links TRBV5-4 with TRBJ2-3, with a tentative D call TRBD1 (6 bases). Germline V gene sequence: CDR1 SGHNT, CDR2 YYREEE (reference sequence). The V end lost 3 bases, the J end lost 11 bases, and 10 bases lay between the germline ends. The CDR3 extends over 11 amino acids.

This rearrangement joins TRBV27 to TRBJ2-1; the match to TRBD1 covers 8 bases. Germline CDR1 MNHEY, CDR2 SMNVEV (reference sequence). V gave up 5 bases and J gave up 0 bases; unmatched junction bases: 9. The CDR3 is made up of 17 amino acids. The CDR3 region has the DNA TGTGCCAGCAGTCTCCTGGGACAGGCGAGCTCCTACAATGAGCAGTTCTTC. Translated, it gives CASSLLGQASSYNEQFF.

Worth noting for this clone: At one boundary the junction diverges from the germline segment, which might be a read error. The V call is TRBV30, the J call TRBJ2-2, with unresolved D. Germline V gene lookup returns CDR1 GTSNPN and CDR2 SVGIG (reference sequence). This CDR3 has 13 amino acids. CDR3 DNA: TGTGCCTGGAGAGTAAGGAACTCCGGGGAGCTGTTTTTT. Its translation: CAWRVRNSGELFF.

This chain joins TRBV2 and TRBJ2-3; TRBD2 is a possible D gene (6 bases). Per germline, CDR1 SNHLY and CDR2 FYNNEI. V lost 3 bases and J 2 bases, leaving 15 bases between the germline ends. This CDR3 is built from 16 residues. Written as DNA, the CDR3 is TGTGCCAGCAGTGACCGGGACTTGACAATCACAGATACGCAGTATTTT. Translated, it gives CASSDRDLTITDTQYF.

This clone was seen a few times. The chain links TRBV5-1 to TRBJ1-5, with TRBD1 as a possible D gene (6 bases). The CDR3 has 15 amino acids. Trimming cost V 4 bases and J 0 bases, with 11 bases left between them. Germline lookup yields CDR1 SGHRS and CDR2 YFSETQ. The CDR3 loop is CASSPGDPSNQPQHF. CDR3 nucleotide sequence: TGCGCCAGCAGCCCAGGGGACCCTAGCAATCAGCCCCAGCATTTT. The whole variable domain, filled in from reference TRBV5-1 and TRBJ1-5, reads KAGVTQTPRYLIKTRGQQVTLSCSPISGHRSVSWYQQTPGQGLQFLFEYFSETQRNKGNFPGRFSGRQFSNSRSEMNVSTLELGDSALYLCASSPGDPSNQPQHFGDGTRLSIL.

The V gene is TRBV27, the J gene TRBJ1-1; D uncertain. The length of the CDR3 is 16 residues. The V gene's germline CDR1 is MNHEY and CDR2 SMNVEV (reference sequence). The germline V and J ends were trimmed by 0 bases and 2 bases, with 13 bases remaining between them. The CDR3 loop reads CASSLSALRQNTEAFF. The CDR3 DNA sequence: TGTGCCAGCAGTTTATCGGCTCTTCGGCAAAACACTGAAGCTTTCTTT.

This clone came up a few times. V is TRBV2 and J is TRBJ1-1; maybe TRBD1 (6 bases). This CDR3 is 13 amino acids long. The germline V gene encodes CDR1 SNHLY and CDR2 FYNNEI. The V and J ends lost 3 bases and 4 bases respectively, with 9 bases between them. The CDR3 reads CASSERGGTEAFF. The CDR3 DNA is TGTGCCAGCAGTGAGCGAGGGGGCACTGAAGCTTTCTTT.

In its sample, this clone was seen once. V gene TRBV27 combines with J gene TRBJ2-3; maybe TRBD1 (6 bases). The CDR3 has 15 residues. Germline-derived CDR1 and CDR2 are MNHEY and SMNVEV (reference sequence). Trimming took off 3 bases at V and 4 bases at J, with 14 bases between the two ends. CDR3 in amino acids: CASSLGANSPDTQYF. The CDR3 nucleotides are TGTGCCAGCAGTTTGGGGGCGAATTCCCCAGATACGCAGTATTTT.

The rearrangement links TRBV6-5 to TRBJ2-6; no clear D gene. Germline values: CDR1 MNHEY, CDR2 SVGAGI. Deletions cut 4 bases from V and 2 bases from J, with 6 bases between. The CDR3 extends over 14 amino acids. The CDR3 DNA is TGTGCCAGCAGTTCCATAACTGGGGCCAACGTCCTGACTTTC. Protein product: CASSSITGANVLTF.

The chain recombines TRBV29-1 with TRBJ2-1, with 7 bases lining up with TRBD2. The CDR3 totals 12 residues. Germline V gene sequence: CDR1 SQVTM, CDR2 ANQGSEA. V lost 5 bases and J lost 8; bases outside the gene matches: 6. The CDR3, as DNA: TGCAGCGTTTCGACTAGCACCGATGAGCAGTTCTTC. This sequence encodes CSVSTSTDEQFF.

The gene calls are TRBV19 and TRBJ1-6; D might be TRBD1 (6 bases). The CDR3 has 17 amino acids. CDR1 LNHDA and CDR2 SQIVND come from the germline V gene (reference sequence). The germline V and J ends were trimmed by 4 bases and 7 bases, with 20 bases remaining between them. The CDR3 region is CASSKGAMGGANSPLHF. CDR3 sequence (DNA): TGTGCCAGTAGTAAAGGAGCAATGGGGGGGGCCAATTCACCCCTCCACTTT.

This CDR3 is CASSLGDRGDGYTF. The CDR3, as DNA: TGTGCCAGCAGCTTGGGGGACAGGGGCGATGGCTACACCTTC. V usage is TRBV5-6 and J usage is TRBJ1-2; TRBD1 matches at 10 bases. Germline V gene sequence: CDR1 SGHDT, CDR2 YYEEEE. The CDR3 has 14 residues. V was pared by 0 bases and J by 6 bases, with 2 bases of the junction left unmatched.

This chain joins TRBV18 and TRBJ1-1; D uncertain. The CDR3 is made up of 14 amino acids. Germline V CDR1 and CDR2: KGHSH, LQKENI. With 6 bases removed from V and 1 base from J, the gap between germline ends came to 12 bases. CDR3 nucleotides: TGTGCCAGCTCCACCGGTAGCGGGAACACTGAAGCTTTCTTT. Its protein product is CASSTGSGNTEAFF.

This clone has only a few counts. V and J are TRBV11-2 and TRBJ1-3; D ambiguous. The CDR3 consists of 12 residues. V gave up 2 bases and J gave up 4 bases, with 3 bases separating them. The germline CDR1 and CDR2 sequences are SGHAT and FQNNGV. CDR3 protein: CASSLRGNTIYF. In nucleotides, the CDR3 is TGTGCCAGCAGCTTAAGGGGAAACACCATATATTTT.

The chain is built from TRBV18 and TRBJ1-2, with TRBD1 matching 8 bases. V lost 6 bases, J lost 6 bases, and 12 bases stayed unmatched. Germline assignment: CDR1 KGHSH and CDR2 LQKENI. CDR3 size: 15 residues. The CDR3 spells CASSRSGGDGDGYTF. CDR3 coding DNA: TGTGCCAGCTCTCGCTCAGGGGGCGATGGAGATGGCTACACCTTC.

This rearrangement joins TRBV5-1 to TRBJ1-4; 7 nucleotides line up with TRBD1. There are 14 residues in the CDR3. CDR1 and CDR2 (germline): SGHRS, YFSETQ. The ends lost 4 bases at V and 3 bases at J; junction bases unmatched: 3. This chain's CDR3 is CASSLQGANEKLFF. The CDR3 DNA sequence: TGCGCCAGCAGCCTGCAGGGGGCTAATGAAAAACTGTTTTTT.

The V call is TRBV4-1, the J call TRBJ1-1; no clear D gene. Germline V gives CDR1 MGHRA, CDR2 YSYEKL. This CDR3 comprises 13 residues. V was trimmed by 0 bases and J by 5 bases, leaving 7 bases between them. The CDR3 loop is CASSQETGTEAFF. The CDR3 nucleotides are TGCGCCAGCAGCCAAGAGACGGGGACTGAAGCTTTCTTT.